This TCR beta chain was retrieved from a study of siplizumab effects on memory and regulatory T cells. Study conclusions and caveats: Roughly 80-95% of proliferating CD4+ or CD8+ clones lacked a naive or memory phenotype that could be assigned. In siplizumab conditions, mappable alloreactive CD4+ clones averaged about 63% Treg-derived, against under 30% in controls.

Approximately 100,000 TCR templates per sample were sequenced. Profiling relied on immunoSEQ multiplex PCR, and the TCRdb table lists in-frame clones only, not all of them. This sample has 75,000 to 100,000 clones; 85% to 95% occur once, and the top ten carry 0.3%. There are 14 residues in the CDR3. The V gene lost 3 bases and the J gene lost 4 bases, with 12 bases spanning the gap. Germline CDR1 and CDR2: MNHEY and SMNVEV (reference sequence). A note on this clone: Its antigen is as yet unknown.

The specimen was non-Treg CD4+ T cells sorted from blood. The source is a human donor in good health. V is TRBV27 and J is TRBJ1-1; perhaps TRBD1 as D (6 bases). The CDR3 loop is CASSFEGGSTEAFF. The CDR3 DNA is TGTGCCAGCAGTTTTGAGGGGGGATCCACTGAAGCTTTCTTT.